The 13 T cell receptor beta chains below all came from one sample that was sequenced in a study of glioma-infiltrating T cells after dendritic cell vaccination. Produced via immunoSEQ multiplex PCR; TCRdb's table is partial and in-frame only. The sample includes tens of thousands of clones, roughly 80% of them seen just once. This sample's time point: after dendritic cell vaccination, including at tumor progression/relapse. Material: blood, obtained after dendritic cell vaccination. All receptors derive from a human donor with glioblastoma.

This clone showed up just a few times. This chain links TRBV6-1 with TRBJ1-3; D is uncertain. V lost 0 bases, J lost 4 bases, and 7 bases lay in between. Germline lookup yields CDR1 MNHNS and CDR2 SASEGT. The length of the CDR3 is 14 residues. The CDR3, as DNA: TGTGCCAGCAGTGAAGCGCCTCGGGGAAACACCATATATTTT. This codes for CASSEAPRGNTIYF.

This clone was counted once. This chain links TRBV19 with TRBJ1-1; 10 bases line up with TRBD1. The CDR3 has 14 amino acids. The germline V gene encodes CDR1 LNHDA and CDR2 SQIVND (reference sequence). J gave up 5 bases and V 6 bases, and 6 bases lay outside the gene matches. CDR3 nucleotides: TGTGCCAGTAGCGACAGGGGGCTTGGAACTGAAGCTTTCTTT. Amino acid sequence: CASSDRGLGTEAFF.

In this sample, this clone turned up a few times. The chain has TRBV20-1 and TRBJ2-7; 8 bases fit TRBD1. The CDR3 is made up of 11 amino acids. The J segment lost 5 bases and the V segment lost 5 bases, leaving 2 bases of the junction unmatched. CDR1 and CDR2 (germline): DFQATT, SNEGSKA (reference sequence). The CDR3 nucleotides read TGCAGTGCTTGGACAGGGAACGAGCAGTACTTC. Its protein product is CSAWTGNEQYF.

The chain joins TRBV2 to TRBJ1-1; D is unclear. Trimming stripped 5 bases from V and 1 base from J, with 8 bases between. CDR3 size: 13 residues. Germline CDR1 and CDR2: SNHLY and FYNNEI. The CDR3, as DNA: TGTGCCAGCAGTCGGGTCCAGAACACTGAAGCTTTCTTT. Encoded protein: CASSRVQNTEAFF.

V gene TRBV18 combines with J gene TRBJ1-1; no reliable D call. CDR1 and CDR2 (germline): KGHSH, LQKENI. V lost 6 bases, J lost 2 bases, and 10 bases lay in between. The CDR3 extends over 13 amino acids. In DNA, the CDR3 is TGTGCCAGCTCTTGGACGGGAAACACTGAAGCTTTCTTT. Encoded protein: CASSWTGNTEAFF.

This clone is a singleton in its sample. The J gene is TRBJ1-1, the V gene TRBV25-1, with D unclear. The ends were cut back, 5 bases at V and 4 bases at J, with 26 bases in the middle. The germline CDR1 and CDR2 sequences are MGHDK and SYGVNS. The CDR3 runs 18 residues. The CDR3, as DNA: TGTGCCAGCAGTAGCAGACGCGACAATGCGGGTCTGGGCACTGAAGCTTTCTTT. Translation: CASSSRRDNAGLGTEAFF.

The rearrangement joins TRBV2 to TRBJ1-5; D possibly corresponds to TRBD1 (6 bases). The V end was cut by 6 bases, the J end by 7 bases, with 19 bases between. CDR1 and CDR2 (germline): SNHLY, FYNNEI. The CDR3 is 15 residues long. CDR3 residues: CASSVNWGLEQPQHF. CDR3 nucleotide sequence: TGTGCCAGCAGCGTCAATTGGGGGCTAGAACAGCCCCAGCATTTT.

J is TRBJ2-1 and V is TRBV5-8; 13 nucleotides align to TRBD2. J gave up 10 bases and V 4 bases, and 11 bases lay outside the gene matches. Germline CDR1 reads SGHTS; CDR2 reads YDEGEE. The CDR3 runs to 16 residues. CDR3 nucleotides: TGTGCCAGCAGCCGTATTACTAGCGGGGGGGCTTGGGAGCAGTTCTTC. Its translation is CASSRITSGGAWEQFF. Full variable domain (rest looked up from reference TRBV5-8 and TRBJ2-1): EAGVTQSPTHLIKTRGQQATLRCSPISGHTSVYWYQQALGLGLQFLLWYDEGEERNRGNFPPRFSGRQFPNYSSELNVNALELEDSALYLCASSRITSGGAWEQFFGPGTRLTVL.

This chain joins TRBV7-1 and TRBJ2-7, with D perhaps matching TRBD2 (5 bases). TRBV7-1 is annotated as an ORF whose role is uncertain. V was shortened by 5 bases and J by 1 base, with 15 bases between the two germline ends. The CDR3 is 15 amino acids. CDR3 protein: CASSRAAGPSYEQYF. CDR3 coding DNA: TGTGCCAGCAGCCGAGCGGCGGGTCCGTCCTACGAGCAGTACTTC.

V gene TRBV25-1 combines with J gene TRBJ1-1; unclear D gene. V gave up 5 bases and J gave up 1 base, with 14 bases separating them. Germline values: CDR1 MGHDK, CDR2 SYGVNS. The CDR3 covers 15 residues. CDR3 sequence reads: CASSSRAPQNTEAFF. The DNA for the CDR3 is TGTGCCAGCAGTAGTAGAGCCCCGCAGAACACTGAAGCTTTCTTT.

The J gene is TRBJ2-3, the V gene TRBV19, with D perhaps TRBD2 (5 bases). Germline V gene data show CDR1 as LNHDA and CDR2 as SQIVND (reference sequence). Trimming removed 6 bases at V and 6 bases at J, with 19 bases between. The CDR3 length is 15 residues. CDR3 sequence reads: CASSHRRDFPDTQYF. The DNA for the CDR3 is TGTGCCAGTAGCCATCGCCGGGATTTCCCCGATACGCAGTATTTT.

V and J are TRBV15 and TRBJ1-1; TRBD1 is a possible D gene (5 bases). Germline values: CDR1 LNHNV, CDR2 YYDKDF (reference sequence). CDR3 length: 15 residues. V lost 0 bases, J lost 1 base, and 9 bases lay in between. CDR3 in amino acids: CATSRDDGQNTEAFF. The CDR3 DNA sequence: TGTGCCACCAGCAGAGATGACGGACAGAACACTGAAGCTTTCTTT.

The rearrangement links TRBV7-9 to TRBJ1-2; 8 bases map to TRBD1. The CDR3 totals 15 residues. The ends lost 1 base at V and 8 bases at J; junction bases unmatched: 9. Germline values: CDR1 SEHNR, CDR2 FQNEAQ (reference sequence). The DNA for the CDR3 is TGTGCCAGCAGCTTAGTGACAGGGGAAACATTAGGCTACACCTTC. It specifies CASSLVTGETLGYTF. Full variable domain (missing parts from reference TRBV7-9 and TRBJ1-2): DTGVSQNPRHKITKRGQNVTFRCDPISEHNRLYWYRQTLGQGPEFLTYFQNEAQLEKSRLLSDRFSAERPKGSFSTLEIQRTEQGDSAMYLCASSLVTGETLGYTFGSGTRLTVV.